Included here is one T cell receptor (beta chain) sequence, with context. Germline V gene data show CDR1 as KGHSH and CDR2 as LQKENI. V lost 3 bases and J lost 1, with 9 bases in between. The CDR3 contains 14 residues. The data belong to a study of blood T cell repertoires in COVID-19. As for the study in general: Collection of acute and convalescent COVID-19 samples took place in the United States, Italy and Spain.

Donors in Cohort 3 who had recovered were those with two negative PCRs, healthcare professional clearance, or resolution of their symptoms. The authors' processing: The assay estimated nucleated cells by amplifying reference gene primers. Sequencing was performed with immunoSEQ multiplex PCR; in TCRdb, only in-frame clones are kept and a portion is missing. That table supplies the V and J calls and clone size; D and trimming were determined from the DNA. The table has some 200,000 clones, 87% seen once; the top ten hold around 2%. The chain links TRBV18 to TRBJ1-1; possibly TRBD1 for D (6 bases). The clonotype was recovered from a woman aged 30 to 39 who had recovered from COVID-19. Source material: PBMCs or T cells enriched from blood (not recorded which). The CDR3 is CASSPGQRNTEAFF. The CDR3 region has the DNA TGTGCCAGCTCACCTGGACAGCGGAACACTGAAGCTTTCTTT.